Given below is one T cell receptor (beta chain) in context. The antigen is unknown. V was shortened by 6 bases and J by 1 base, with 16 bases between the two germline ends. The CDR3 runs 15 residues. Per germline, CDR1 MNHEY and CDR2 SMNVEV (reference sequence). The data were obtained in a study of identical twins. Findings and limits, study-wide: Surplus twin overlap in beta out-of-frame sequences was less pronounced.

The cDNA had a unique molecular identifier and a template-switch universal primer site. TCRdb independently ran MiXCR on the 5' RACE reads; one entry per CDR3 protein. The sample shows around 510,000 distinct CDR3 sequences, around an eighth of them seen only once. The same data also went into a second study, on yellow fever vaccine responses in identical twins.

This sequence originates from a woman aged 18 to 35 in good health. The material sequenced was CD4+ T cells sorted from blood. The chain links TRBV27 to TRBJ2-7, with D perhaps TRBD1 or TRBD2 (5 bases each). This CDR3 reads CASRFGAPGSYEQYF. CDR3 coding DNA: TGTGCCAGCAGATTTGGGGCCCCGGGGTCCTACGAGCAGTACTTC.